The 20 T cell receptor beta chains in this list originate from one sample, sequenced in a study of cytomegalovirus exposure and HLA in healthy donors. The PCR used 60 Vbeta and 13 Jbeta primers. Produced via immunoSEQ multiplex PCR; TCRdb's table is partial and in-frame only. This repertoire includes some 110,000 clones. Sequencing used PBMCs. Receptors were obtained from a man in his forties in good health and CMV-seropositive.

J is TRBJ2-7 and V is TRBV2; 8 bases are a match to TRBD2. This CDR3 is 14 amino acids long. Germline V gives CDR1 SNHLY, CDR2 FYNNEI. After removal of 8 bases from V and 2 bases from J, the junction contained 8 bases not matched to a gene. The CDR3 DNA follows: TGTGCCAGCCGTAGCGGGAATCCCCCCTACGAGCAGTACTTC. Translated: CASRSGNPPYEQYF.

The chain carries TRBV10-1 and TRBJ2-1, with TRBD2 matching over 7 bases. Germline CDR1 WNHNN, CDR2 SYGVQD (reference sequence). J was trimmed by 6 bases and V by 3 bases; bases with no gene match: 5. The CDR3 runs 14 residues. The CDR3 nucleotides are TGCGCCAGCAGTGAAGGACTAGTAGGCAATGAGCAGTTCTTC. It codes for CASSEGLVGNEQFF.

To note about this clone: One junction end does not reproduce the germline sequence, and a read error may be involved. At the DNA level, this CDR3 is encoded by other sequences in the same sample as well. Here the CDR3 reads CASSEYGTGNNEQFF. As DNA, the CDR3 is TGCGCCAGCAGTGAATATGGGACAGGGAACAATGAGCAGTTCTTC. The chain joins TRBV25-1 to TRBJ2-1; 9 bases line up with TRBD1. Germline V gives CDR1 MGHDK, CDR2 SYGVNS. CDR3 size: 15 residues.

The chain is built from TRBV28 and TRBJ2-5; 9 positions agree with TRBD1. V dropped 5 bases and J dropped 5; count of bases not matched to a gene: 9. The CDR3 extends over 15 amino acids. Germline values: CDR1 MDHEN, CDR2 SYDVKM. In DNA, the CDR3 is TGTGCCAGCAGTCCGCCGGGACAGGGAGGCGAGACCCAGTACTTC. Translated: CASSPPGQGGETQYF.

In DNA, the CDR3 is TGTGCCAGCTCACCGCCTAGGGGAAGCTCCTACGAGCAGTACTTC. This codes for CASSPPRGSSYEQYF. J is TRBJ2-7 and V is TRBV18, with D possibly TRBD1 on 5 matching bases. Germline assignment: CDR1 KGHSH and CDR2 LQKENI. The CDR3 consists of 15 residues. V lost 3 bases and J 0 bases, leaving 12 bases between the germline ends.

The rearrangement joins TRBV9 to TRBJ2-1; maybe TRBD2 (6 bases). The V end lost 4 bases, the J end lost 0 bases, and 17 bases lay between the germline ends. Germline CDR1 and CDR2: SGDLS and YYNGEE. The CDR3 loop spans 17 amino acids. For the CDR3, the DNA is TGTGCCAGCAGCTTCAGCGGGCTCCCAAGCTCCTACAATGAGCAGTTCTTC. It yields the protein CASSFSGLPSSYNEQFF.

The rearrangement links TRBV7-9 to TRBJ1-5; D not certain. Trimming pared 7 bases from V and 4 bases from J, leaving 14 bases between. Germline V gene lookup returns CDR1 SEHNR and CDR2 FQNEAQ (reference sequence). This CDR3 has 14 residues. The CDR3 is CASNRGLTNQPQHF. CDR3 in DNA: TGTGCCAGCAACAGAGGACTGACGAATCAGCCCCAGCATTTT.

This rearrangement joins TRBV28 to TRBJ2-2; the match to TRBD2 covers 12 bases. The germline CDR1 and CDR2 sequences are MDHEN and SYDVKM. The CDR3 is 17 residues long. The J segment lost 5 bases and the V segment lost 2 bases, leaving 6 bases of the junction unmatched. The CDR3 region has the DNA TGTGCCAGCAGTTTACTAGCGGGAGGGCCTAGGACCGGGGAGCTGTTTTTT. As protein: CASSLLAGGPRTGELFF.

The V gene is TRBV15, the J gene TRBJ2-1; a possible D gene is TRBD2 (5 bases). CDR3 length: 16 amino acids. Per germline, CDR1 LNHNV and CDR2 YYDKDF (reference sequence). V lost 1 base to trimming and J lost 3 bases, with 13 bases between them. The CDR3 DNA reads TGTGCCACCAGCAGAGGGGCTAGCCCCATCTACAATGAGCAGTTCTTC. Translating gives CATSRGASPIYNEQFF.

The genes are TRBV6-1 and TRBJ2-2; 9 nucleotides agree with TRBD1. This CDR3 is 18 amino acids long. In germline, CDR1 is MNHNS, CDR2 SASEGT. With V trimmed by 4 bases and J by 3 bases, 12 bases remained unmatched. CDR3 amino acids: CASSGRPNRGRYTGELFF. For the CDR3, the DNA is TGTGCCAGCAGTGGACGTCCTAACAGGGGGCGGTACACCGGGGAGCTGTTTTTT.

This CDR3 reads CASLAGGDEQFF. For the CDR3, the DNA is TGCGCCAGCCTCGCAGGGGGAGATGAGCAGTTCTTC. V gene TRBV10-2 combines with J gene TRBJ2-1, with 7 bases fitting TRBD1. Trimming took 8 bases from V and 8 from J; bases not matched to a gene: 6. The CDR3 sequence is 12 residues long. Germline CDR1 is WSHSY and CDR2 is SAAADI.

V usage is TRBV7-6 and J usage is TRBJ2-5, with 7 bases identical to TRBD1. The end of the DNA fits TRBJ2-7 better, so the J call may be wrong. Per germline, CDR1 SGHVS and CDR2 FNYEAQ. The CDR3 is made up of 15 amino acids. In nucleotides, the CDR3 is TGTGCCAGCAGCTTAACGGGACAGAACTCCTACGAGCAGTACTTC. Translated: CASSLTGQNSYEQYF.

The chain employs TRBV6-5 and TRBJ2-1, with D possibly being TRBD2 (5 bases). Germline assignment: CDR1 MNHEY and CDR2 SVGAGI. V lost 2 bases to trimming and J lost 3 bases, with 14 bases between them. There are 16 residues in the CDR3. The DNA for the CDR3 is TGTGCCAGCAGTTACAAGCGGTCCTCGAACTACAATGAGCAGTTCTTC. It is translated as CASSYKRSSNYNEQFF.

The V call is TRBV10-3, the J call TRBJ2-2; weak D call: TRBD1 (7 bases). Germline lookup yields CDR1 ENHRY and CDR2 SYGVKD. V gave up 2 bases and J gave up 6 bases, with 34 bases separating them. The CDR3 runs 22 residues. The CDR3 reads CAISEPMGPGRRGVVTSGELFF. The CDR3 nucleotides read TGTGCCATCAGTGAGCCTATGGGACCGGGACGCAGGGGGGTCGTGACGTCCGGGGAGCTGTTTTTT.

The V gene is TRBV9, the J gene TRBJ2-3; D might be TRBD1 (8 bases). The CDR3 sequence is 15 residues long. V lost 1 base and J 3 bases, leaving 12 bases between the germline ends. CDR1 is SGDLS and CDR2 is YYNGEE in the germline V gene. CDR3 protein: CASSVKQGGTDTQYF. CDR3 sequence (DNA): TGTGCCAGCAGCGTAAAACAGGGGGGGACAGATACGCAGTATTTT.

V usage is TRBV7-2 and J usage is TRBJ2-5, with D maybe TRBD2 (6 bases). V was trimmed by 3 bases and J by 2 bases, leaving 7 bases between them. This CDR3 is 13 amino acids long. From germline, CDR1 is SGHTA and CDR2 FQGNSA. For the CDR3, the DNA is TGTGCCAGCAGCTTGGACTATCAAGAGACCCAGTACTTC. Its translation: CASSLDYQETQYF.

The CDR3 here is CASSQGAGWRGEQYF. The CDR3 DNA follows: TGCGCCAGCAGCCAAGGTGCAGGGTGGAGGGGAGAGCAGTACTTC. The chain is built from TRBV4-1 and TRBJ2-7; D is possibly TRBD2 (6 bases). The CDR3 extends over 15 amino acids. Germline-derived CDR1 and CDR2 are MGHRA and YSYEKL. V lost 1 base and J 7 bases, leaving 17 bases between the germline ends.

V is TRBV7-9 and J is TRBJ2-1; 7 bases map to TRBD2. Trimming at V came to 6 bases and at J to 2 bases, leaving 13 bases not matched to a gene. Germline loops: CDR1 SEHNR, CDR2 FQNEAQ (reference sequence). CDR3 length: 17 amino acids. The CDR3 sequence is CASRPRLGEGPYNEQFF. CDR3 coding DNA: TGTGCCAGCAGGCCCCGACTGGGGGAGGGCCCCTACAATGAGCAGTTCTTC.

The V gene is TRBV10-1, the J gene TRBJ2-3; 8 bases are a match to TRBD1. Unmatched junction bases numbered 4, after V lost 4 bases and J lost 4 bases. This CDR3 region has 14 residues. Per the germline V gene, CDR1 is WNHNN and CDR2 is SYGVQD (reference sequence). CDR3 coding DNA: TGCGCCAGCAGTGCAGGGGGCGCAGCAGATACGCAGTATTTT. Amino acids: CASSAGGAADTQYF.

This chain's CDR3 is CASSLSWGVGELFF. Here the CDR3 DNA reads TGCGCCAGCAGCTTGTCCTGGGGCGTCGGGGAGCTGTTTTTT. This rearrangement joins TRBV5-1 to TRBJ2-2; tentatively, D is TRBD1 (5 bases). Germline CDR1 reads SGHRS; CDR2 reads YFSETQ. The CDR3 extends over 14 amino acids. The V and J ends lost 1 base and 7 bases respectively, with 11 bases between them.